This TCR beta chain was observed in a study of CD8 T cells in Susac syndrome (dated by TCRdb to the late 2010s). Background for the entire study: The study used repertoire sequencing to test whether antigen drove CD8+ T cell activation and differentiation in Susac syndrome. The clonality of the CD8+ T cell repertoire was compared across over 10 healthy donors, roughly 14 Susac syndrome patients and under 19 multiple sclerosis patients.

RNA was extracted using the RNeasy kit, and roughly 0.5 to 1 microgram was reverse transcribed with random hexamers. TCR beta CDR3 regions were amplified with the immunoSEQ multiplex PCR assay covering 54 Vbeta and 13 Jbeta segments. Bias from PCR amplification was corrected by using a synthetic template baseline for primer optimization and for computational correction. As for how the authors treated the data: Only productive sequences were kept, with reads annotated to V, D and J genes according to IMGT and analyzed in immunoSEQ Analyzer. Clonality was calculated as one minus the Shannon entropy normalized by log2 of the number of productive unique sequences. For each patient and control, public and private clones were evaluated within the 100 most prevalent clones. Susac-specific clones were defined as absent from healthy and MS cohorts, over a thousand published viral clones and other ImmuneACCESS disease sequences. TCRdb passed the public sequencing reads through fastp at Q25 and MiXCR, retaining productive beta sequences. Every entry covers one CDR3 protein and lists the most common genes and DNA from its rows. The V and J calls and clone size are TCRdb's, not the authors'. The sample table holds under 200,000 distinct CDR3 sequences, of which around 96% were seen once. 0.15% to 0.2% of the sample is in the top ten clones.

On this clonotype: No cognate antigen has been identified for it. Per-nucleotide qualities are absent, and no much larger clonotype sits a single base away.

Study-wide findings and limitations: The TCR sequencing and HLA analysis was acknowledged to have included a relatively small number of individuals.

Peripheral blood CD8+ and CD4+ T cells from healthy donors, Susac syndrome patients and multiple sclerosis patients were profiled using high-throughput TCR beta sequencing. The multiple sclerosis controls were treatment-naive patients whose relapsing-remitting disease, either stable or active, fulfilled the revised McDonald criteria. Bulk CD8+ and CD4+ T cells were purified by magnetic negative isolation, whereas CD8+ TEMRA cells were enriched by FACS. Blood was collected in EDTA tubes and processed within 24 hours, with PBMCs isolated through density gradient centrifugation. PBMCs intended for TCR sequencing were cryopreserved in liquid nitrogen and thawed later in a water bath at 37 degrees C. The sorted or isolated CD4+, CD8+ and CD8+ TEMRA cells had a purity of 90% or higher. For CDR1 and CDR2, the germline V gene (reference sequence) lists LGHDT and YNNKEL. There are 17 amino acids in the CDR3, from cysteine to phenylalanine inclusive. Of all the DNA, just the CDR3 is kept, 51 bases in frame from base 1. V ends up 3 bases short and J 3 bases short, with an unmatched junction base count of 11.

Sequencing was done on a sample of CD8+ T cells from PBMCs. This TCR derives from a human donor with multiple sclerosis. This chain is built from TRBV3-1 and TRBJ2-7; TRBD2 agrees with 10 junctional bases. The nucleotide sequence is given as TGTGCCAGCAGCCAGGACGCACCGGGACTAGCGAACTACGAGCAGTACTTC. Translated, it reads CASSQDAPGLANYEQYF.